Listed here is a single TCR beta chain. Its target is not known. The CDR3 is 15 residues long. V shed 5 bases and J shed 3 bases, with 18 bases lying between them. From germline, CDR1 is SGHKS and CDR2 YYEKEE (reference sequence). This entry is derived from a study of T cell repertoires in aging, cancer and after chemotherapy. Study-level background: Chronic lymphocytic leukemia patients on fludarabine- or bendamustine-based regimens gave paired samples before and after chemotherapy. Millions of TCR reads were in the whole dataset. General study findings and limits: The repertoire data cannot show anything about immunological memory following chemotherapy. Healthy donors lost TCR diversity with age mainly through richness, cancer patients through richness and evenness.

The template was genomic DNA from peripheral blood, not RNA. A mixed TRB-A/B primer pool amplified rearranged TRB by multiplex touch-down PCR. Using its own MiXCR run on the multiplex PCR reads, TCRdb lists one record per CDR3 protein. The profile shows about 1,300 distinct CDR3 sequences, 45% to 55% of them singletons. J is TRBJ2-7 and V is TRBV5-5; TRBD1 is a possible D gene (8 bases). The sequencing input was blood. The receptor comes from a human donor with a blood cancer. The CDR3 spells CASSGGDRQDYEQYF. The DNA for the CDR3 is TGTGCCAGCAGTGGGGGGGACAGGCAGGACTACGAGCAGTACTTC.